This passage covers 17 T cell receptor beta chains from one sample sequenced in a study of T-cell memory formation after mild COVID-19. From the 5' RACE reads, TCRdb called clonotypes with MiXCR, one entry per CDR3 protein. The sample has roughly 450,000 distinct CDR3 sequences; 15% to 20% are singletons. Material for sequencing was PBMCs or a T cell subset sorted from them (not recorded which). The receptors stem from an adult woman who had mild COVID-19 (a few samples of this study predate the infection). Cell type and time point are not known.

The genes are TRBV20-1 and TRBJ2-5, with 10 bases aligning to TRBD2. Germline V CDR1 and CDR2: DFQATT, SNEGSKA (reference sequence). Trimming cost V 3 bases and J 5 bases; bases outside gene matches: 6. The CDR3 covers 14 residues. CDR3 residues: CSASSGGTIETQYF. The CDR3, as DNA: TGCAGTGCTAGTAGCGGGGGGACGATTGAGACCCAGTACTTC.

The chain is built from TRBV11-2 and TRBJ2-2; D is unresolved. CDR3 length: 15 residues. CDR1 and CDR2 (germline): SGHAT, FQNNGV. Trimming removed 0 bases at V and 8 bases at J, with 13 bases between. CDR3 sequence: CASSLDPWGGGELFF. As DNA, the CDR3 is TGTGCCAGCAGCTTAGATCCCTGGGGTGGAGGGGAGCTGTTTTTT.

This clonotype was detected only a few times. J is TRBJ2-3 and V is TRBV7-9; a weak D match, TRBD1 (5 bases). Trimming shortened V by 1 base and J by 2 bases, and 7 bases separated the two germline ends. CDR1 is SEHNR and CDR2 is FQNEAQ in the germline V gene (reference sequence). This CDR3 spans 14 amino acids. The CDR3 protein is CASSLGTPTDTQYF. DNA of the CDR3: TGTGCCAGCAGCTTAGGGACACCCACAGATACGCAGTATTTT.

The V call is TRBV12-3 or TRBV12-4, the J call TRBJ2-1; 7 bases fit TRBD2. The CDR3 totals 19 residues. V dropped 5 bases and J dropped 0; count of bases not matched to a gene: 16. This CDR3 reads CASSDKGGVRVFSYNEQFF. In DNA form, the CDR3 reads TGTGCCAGCAGTGACAAGGGAGGGGTTCGGGTCTTCTCCTACAATGAGCAGTTCTTC.

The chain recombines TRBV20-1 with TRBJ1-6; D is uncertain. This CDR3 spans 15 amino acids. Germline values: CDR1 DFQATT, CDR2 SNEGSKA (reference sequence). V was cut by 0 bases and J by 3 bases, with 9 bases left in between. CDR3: CSAREEGFYNSPLHF. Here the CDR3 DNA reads TGCAGTGCTAGAGAGGAGGGCTTCTATAATTCACCCCTCCACTTT.

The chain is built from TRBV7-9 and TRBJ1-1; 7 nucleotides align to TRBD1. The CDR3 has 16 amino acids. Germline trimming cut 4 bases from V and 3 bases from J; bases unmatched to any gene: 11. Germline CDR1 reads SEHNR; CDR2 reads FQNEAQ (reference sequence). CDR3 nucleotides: TGTGCCAGCAGCTCACCACTGGGCCAGGGGGACACTGAAGCTTTCTTT. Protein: CASSSPLGQGDTEAFF.

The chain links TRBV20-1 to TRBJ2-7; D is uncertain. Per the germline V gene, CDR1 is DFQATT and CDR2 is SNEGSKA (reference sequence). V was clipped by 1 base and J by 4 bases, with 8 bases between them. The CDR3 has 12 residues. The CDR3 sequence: CSARGMGYEQYF. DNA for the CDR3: TGCAGTGCTAGAGGTATGGGGTACGAGCAGTACTTC.

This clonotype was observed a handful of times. CDR3 region: CASSGRVWGSGANVLTF. The CDR3, as DNA: TGCGCCAGCAGCGGGCGGGTGTGGGGATCTGGGGCCAACGTCCTGACTTTC. V usage is TRBV4-3 and J usage is TRBJ2-6; D might be TRBD2 (5 bases). CDR3 length equals 17 residues. Germline V lookup: CDR1 LGHNA, CDR2 YSLEER. V was clipped by 5 bases and J by 1 base, with 15 bases between them.

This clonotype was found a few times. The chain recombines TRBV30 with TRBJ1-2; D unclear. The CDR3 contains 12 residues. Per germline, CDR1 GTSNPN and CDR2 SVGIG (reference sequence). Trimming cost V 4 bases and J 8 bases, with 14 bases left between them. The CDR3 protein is CAWTLSLQGYTF. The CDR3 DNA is TGTGCCTGGACACTTTCTCTCCAAGGCTACACCTTC.

In nucleotides, the CDR3 is TGTGCCATCACCCCGGACAGGCCCAGCTCCTACGAGCAGTACTTC. Translating gives CAITPDRPSSYEQYF. This chain connects TRBV10-3 to TRBJ2-7; the match to TRBD1 covers 7 bases. The CDR3 is 15 residues long. From germline, CDR1 is ENHRY and CDR2 SYGVKD. The V segment lost 7 bases and the J segment 0 bases; nucleotides outside the gene matches: 9.

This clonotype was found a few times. CDR3 sequence: CATSDYRLAGGPNTGELFF. CDR3 nucleotide sequence: TGTGCCACCAGTGATTACAGACTAGCGGGAGGACCGAACACCGGGGAGCTGTTTTTT. The V call is TRBV24-1, the J call TRBJ2-2, with TRBD2 identical over 13 bases. Germline lookup yields CDR1 KGHDR and CDR2 SFDVKD. The CDR3 covers 19 residues. V shed 2 bases and J 0 bases; nucleotides not matched to a gene: 5.

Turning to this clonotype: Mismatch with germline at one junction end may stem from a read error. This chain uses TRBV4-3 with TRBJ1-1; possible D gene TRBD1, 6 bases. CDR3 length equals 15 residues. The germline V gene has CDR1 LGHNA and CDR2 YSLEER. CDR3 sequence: CASSQDRWEAGDILF. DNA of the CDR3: TGCGCCAGCAGCCAAGATCGATGGGAGGCAGGGGATATTCTCTTT.

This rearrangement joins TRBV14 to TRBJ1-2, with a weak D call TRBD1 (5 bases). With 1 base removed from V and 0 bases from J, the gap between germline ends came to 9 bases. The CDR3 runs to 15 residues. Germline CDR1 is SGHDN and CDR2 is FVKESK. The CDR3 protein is CASSQGDFTNYGYTF. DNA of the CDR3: TGTGCCAGCAGCCAAGGGGACTTCACTAACTATGGCTACACCTTC. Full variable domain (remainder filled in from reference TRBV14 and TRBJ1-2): EAGVTQFPSHSVIEKGQTVTLRCDPISGHDNLYWYRRVMGKEIKFLLHFVKESKQDESGMPNNRFLAERTGGTYSTLKVQPAELEDSGVYFCASSQGDFTNYGYTFGSGTRLTVV.

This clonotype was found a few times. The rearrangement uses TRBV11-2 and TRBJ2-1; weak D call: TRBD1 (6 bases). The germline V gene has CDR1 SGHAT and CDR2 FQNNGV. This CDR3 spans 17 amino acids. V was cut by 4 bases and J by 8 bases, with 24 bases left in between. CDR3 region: CASSSGVLGALSDEQFF. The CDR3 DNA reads TGTGCCAGCAGCTCTGGGGTGTTGGGGGCCCTTTCGGATGAGCAGTTCTTC.

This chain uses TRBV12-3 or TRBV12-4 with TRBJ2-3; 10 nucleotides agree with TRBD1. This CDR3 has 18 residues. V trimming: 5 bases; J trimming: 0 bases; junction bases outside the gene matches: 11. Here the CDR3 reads CASSLGTGAYRSTDTQYF. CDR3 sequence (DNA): TGTGCCAGCAGTCTCGGGACAGGGGCTTATCGTAGCACAGATACGCAGTATTTT.

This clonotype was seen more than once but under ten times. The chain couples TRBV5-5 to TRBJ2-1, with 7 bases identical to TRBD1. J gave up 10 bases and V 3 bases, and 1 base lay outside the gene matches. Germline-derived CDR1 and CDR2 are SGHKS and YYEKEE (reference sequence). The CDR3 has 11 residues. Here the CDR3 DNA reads TGTGCCAGCAGCTGGGGACAGGAGCAGTTCTTC. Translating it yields CASSWGQEQFF.

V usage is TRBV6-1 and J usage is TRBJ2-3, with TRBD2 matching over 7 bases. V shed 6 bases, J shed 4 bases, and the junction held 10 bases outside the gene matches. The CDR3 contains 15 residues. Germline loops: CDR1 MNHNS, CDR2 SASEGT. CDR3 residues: CASSVSGTRPDTQYF. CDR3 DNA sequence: TGTGCCAGCAGCGTGAGCGGGACTCGGCCAGATACGCAGTATTTT.